The present TCR beta chain was sequenced within a study of Ad26.COV2.S vaccination and SARS-CoV-2 variants. Measured with immunoSEQ multiplex PCR; TCRdb has only the in-frame clones, and not every one. This sample has about 320,000 clones, with approximately 86% found just once. As for treatment: some 20 received Ad26.COV2.S at low or high dose, single or two shots; several received placebo; per-sample allocation not given. On day 63 after the first injection, vaccine and placebo recipients gave samples. This clone has a handful of counts. Trimming stripped 2 bases from V and 3 bases from J, with 5 bases between. There are 12 residues in the CDR3. The germline gives CDR1 MNHEY, CDR2 SVGEGT.

The receptor comes from a person aged 18-60 years who received the Ad26.COV2.S COVID-19 vaccine or a placebo. Sequenced here: peripheral blood, sampled in a trial of Ad26.COV2.S vaccine versus placebo. The chain links TRBV6-2 or TRBV6-3 to TRBJ2-7, with unresolved D. The CDR3 coding sequence is TGTGCCAGCAGTTACAGGGACTACGAGCAGTACTTC. This codes for CASSYRDYEQYF.